The 14 T cell receptor beta chains below were found in one sample sequenced in a study of identical twins. TCRdb passed the 5' RACE reads through MiXCR, listing each CDR3 protein once. The top ten hold 0.45% to 0.5% of the sample, which has 540,000 or so distinct CDR3 sequences, around 20% seen once. A further study also used this sample, focusing on yellow fever vaccine responses in identical twins.

The sequenced sample was CD4+ T cells sorted from blood. All receptors come from a woman aged 18-29 years in good health.

This sequence joins TRBV29-1 and TRBJ1-1; 7 bases fit TRBD1. This CDR3 has 13 amino acids. Germline-derived CDR1 and CDR2 are SQVTM and ANQGSEA. The V gene end was trimmed by 3 bases and the J gene end by 1 base; junction bases not matched to a gene: 2. The CDR3 coding sequence is TGCAGCGTTGACAGGACAGGGAACACTGAAGCTTTCTTT. The encoded protein is CSVDRTGNTEAFF.

The chain carries TRBV6-1 and TRBJ2-1, with 8 bases matching TRBD2. V shed 6 bases and J 3 bases; nucleotides not matched to a gene: 7. From germline, CDR1 is MNHNS and CDR2 SASEGT. CDR3 length: 15 amino acids. Written as DNA, the CDR3 is TGTGCCAGCAGGGCTACTAGCGGCGGCTACAATGAGCAGTTCTTC. Translating gives CASRATSGGYNEQFF.

V and J are TRBV5-1 and TRBJ1-4; 8 nucleotides align to TRBD1. The CDR3 is 14 amino acids. Trimming took 3 bases from V and 8 from J; bases not matched to a gene: 6. Germline CDR1 SGHRS, CDR2 YFSETQ. The CDR3 DNA follows: TGCGCCAGCAGCTCGACAGGGGTTGAAGAAAAACTGTTTTTT. Translation: CASSSTGVEEKLFF.

V and J are TRBV12-3 or TRBV12-4 and TRBJ1-2; unclear D gene. V lost 5 bases, J lost 2 bases, and 12 bases lay in between. The CDR3 length is 14 residues. The CDR3 bases are TGTGCCAGCAGTGGGGAGGACGGAAACTATGGCTACACCTTC. It specifies CASSGEDGNYGYTF.

This chain joins TRBV28 and TRBJ1-1; TRBD1 matches 9 bases. This CDR3 comprises 17 residues. Per the germline V gene, CDR1 is MDHEN and CDR2 is SYDVKM. V lost 7 bases to trimming and J lost 8 bases; unmatched junction nucleotides: 20. This chain's CDR3 is CASKQPGQGKWPIEAFF. In DNA, the CDR3 is TGTGCCAGCAAACAACCGGGACAGGGTAAATGGCCAATAGAAGCTTTCTTT.

This clonotype has a handful of counts. This chain joins TRBV7-9 and TRBJ2-3; D call uncertain. Germline V gives CDR1 SEHNR, CDR2 FQNEAQ (reference sequence). Trimming removed 0 bases from V and 2 bases from J, with 6 bases in between. This CDR3 is built from 14 residues. The CDR3, as DNA: TGTGCCAGCAGCTTAGCGGAACTCACAGATACGCAGTATTTT. Translating it yields CASSLAELTDTQYF. The full variable domain, with the rest looked up from reference TRBV7-9 and TRBJ2-3, is DTGVSQNPRHKITKRGQNVTFRCDPISEHNRLYWYRQTLGQGPEFLTYFQNEAQLEKSRLLSDRFSAERPKGSFSTLEIQRTEQGDSAMYLCASSLAELTDTQYFGPGTRLTVL.

This clonotype turned up a few times. This chain uses TRBV28 with TRBJ2-7; 8 bases match TRBD1. This CDR3 has 14 amino acids. The V gene end was trimmed by 5 bases and the J gene end by 2 bases; junction bases not matched to a gene: 5. Germline CDR1 reads MDHEN; CDR2 reads SYDVKM. Here the CDR3 reads CASSAGQAPYEQYF. CDR3 nucleotides: TGTGCCAGCAGTGCGGGACAGGCCCCCTACGAGCAGTACTTC.

V usage is TRBV12-3 or TRBV12-4 and J usage is TRBJ2-5; D remains unclear. This CDR3 region has 15 residues. With 2 bases removed from V and 0 bases from J, the gap between germline ends came to 10 bases. The CDR3 is CASSLRRQYQETQYF. The DNA of the CDR3 is TGTGCCAGCAGTTTAAGGCGTCAGTACCAAGAGACCCAGTACTTC.

This clonotype was recorded many times. The rearrangement uses TRBV10-3 and TRBJ2-1; D ambiguous. CDR1 is ENHRY and CDR2 is SYGVKD in the germline V gene. The length of the CDR3 is 18 residues. Trimming pared 3 bases from V and 0 bases from J, leaving 18 bases between. CDR3 sequence: CAISDFKRTSSSYNEQFF. The DNA for the CDR3 is TGTGCCATCAGTGATTTTAAGCGCACTTCGAGCTCCTACAATGAGCAGTTCTTC.

This clonotype has a handful of counts. The chain carries TRBV7-9 and TRBJ1-4, with D possibly matching TRBD1 (5 bases). The V and J ends lost 10 bases and 0 bases respectively, with 9 bases between them. Germline V CDR1 and CDR2: SEHNR, FQNEAQ (reference sequence). The CDR3 totals 13 residues. CDR3 sequence: CATGQATNEKLFF. CDR3 coding DNA: TGTGCCACCGGACAAGCAACTAATGAAAAACTGTTTTTT.

This clonotype was found a few times. This chain links TRBV6-5 with TRBJ2-2, with a tentative D call TRBD1 (6 bases). Germline V gene lookup returns CDR1 MNHEY and CDR2 SVGAGI. The CDR3 has 15 residues. Trimming left V 3 bases short and J 4 bases short, with 12 bases between. CDR3 nucleotides: TGTGCCAGCAGTTATAGGGCAGGGGCCACCGGGGAGCTGTTTTTT. Its protein is CASSYRAGATGELFF.

This clonotype was seen only a few times. The chain uses TRBV9 and TRBJ2-2, with 7 bases lining up with TRBD2. The ends lost 3 bases at V and 0 bases at J; junction bases unmatched: 2. The V gene's germline CDR1 is SGDLS and CDR2 YYNGEE. The CDR3 has 15 residues. The CDR3, as DNA: TGTGCCAGCAGCGAGAGCGGGACGAACACCGGGGAGCTGTTTTTT. Amino acids: CASSESGTNTGELFF.

The table lists this clonotype with a few counts. The CDR3 DNA sequence: TGCAGTGCTAGAGAGGGACTAGTGGAGACCCAGTACTTC. Its translation is CSAREGLVETQYF. The rearrangement joins TRBV20-1 to TRBJ2-5; TRBD2 matches at 8 bases. CDR1 and CDR2 from the germline V gene are DFQATT and SNEGSKA (reference sequence). Trimming at V came to 0 bases and at J to 5 bases, leaving 2 bases not matched to a gene. The CDR3 covers 13 residues.

The rearrangement joins TRBV7-9 to TRBJ2-1; the D is unclear. The germline V gene encodes CDR1 SEHNR and CDR2 FQNEAQ (reference sequence). CDR3 length equals 16 residues. V lost 1 base to trimming and J lost 0 bases, with 10 bases between them. This CDR3 reads CASSLGFSHSYNEQFF. The CDR3 region has the DNA TGTGCCAGCAGCTTAGGTTTTTCCCACTCCTACAATGAGCAGTTCTTC.